This T cell receptor (beta chain) originates from a study of technical replicates of blood from a handful of donors. The CDR3 runs 16 residues. The trim removed 5 bases at V and 1 base at J, leaving 6 bases unmatched. Germline lookup yields CDR1 SGHAT and CDR2 FQNNGV. Clones were read by immunoSEQ multiplex PCR, and TCRdb kept only the in-frame ones, dropping some. This repertoire shows 40,000 to 65,000 clones, around 84% found once; its top ten account for about 5%. The sequenced sample was PBMCs. This clonotype was sampled from a human donor in good health. Some clones in this sample may be carry-over from other donors' samples. The chain couples TRBV11-2 to TRBJ2-7; 12 nucleotides line up with TRBD2. The DNA of the CDR3 is TGTGCCAGCAGCATTAGGACTAGCGGGATTTCCTACGAGCAGTACTTC. Translation: CASSIRTSGISYEQYF.